Each of the 22 T cell receptor beta chains below was sequenced from the same sample in a study of blood T cell repertoires in COVID-19. Here immunoSEQ multiplex PCR was the method, and the copy in TCRdb shows in-frame clones only, minus some. The sample contains about 210,000 clones, about 83% of which appear only once. Sequencing input: peripheral blood. Receptors were obtained from a man in his fifties with active or convalescent COVID-19.

The CDR3 DNA follows: TGTGCCAGTAGTGTAACAGGGAGGGCCTACAATGAGCAGTTCTTC. Its protein product is CASSVTGRAYNEQFF. The genes are TRBV19 and TRBJ2-1, with D possibly TRBD2 on 7 matching bases. Germline CDR1 and CDR2: LNHDA and SQIVND (reference sequence). The CDR3 loop spans 15 amino acids. Trimming removed 5 bases from V and 2 bases from J, with 13 bases in between.

The chain recombines TRBV5-1 with TRBJ1-1; TRBD1 agrees at 10 bases. Germline values: CDR1 SGHRS, CDR2 YFSETQ. The J segment lost 7 bases and the V segment lost 2 bases, leaving 8 bases of the junction unmatched. This CDR3 contains 15 residues. CDR3 in DNA: TGCGCCAGCAGCTTCCGACAGGGGGCGCTTAATGAAGCTTTCTTT. Translating gives CASSFRQGALNEAFF.

The chain carries TRBV11-3 and TRBJ2-1; 8 nucleotides align to TRBD1. Germline V gene lookup returns CDR1 SGHNT and CDR2 YENEEA. CDR3 length: 15 residues. V shed 0 bases and J 6 bases; nucleotides not matched to a gene: 4. CDR3 DNA: TGTGCCAGCAGCTTAGATAGTGGACAGGGCAATGAGCAGTTCTTC. Translation: CASSLDSGQGNEQFF.

There are a few counts of this clone. This sequence joins TRBV25-1 and TRBJ1-4; TRBD1 is a possible D gene (5 bases). This CDR3 is built from 13 residues. Germline V gene sequence: CDR1 MGHDK, CDR2 SYGVNS. V lost 6 bases to trimming and J lost 8 bases, with 13 bases between them. Here the CDR3 DNA reads TGTGCCAGCAGGGGGGGATCGGTAGAAAAACTGTTTTTT. This gives the protein CASRGGSVEKLFF. Full variable domain (rest looked up from reference TRBV25-1 and TRBJ1-4): EADIYQTPRYLVIGTGKKITLECSQTMGHDKMYWYQQDPGMELHLIHYSYGVNSTEKGDLSSESTVSRIRTEHFPLTLESARPSHTSQYLCASRGGSVEKLFFGSGTQLSVL.

The chain carries TRBV7-9 and TRBJ1-1; TRBD1 is a possible D gene (5 bases). This CDR3 spans 17 amino acids. Germline V gene lookup returns CDR1 SEHNR and CDR2 FQNEAQ (reference sequence). Trimming took off 4 bases at V and 0 bases at J, with 18 bases between the two ends. CDR3 sequence (DNA): TGTGCCAGCAGCTCCAACCCAGGGCTGCGAGTGAACACTGAAGCTTTCTTT. Translated, it gives CASSSNPGLRVNTEAFF. Filled out from reference TRBV7-9 and TRBJ1-1, the complete variable domain reads DTGVSQNPRHKITKRGQNVTFRCDPISEHNRLYWYRQTLGQGPEFLTYFQNEAQLEKSRLLSDRFSAERPKGSFSTLEIQRTEQGDSAMYLCASSSNPGLRVNTEAFFGQGTRLTVV.

The chain carries TRBV9 and TRBJ2-3, with a possible D match to TRBD2 (6 bases). Trimming stripped 6 bases from V and 1 base from J, with 15 bases between. Germline values: CDR1 SGDLS, CDR2 YYNGEE. This CDR3 is built from 15 residues. In DNA, the CDR3 is TGTGCCAGCACCCCCGGGGGAGGAGGCACAGATACGCAGTATTTT. Residues: CASTPGGGGTDTQYF.

The DNA of the CDR3 is TGTGCCAGCAGCGCATTCCAGGGATTGGGAAATGAAAAACTGTTTTTT. It codes for CASSAFQGLGNEKLFF. The chain links TRBV9 to TRBJ1-4; the D gene is possibly TRBD1 (5 bases). The CDR3 covers 16 residues. Trimming removed 3 bases from V and 5 bases from J, with 17 bases in between. The germline gives CDR1 SGDLS, CDR2 YYNGEE.

The chain couples TRBV28 to TRBJ1-1; 7 bases are a match to TRBD1. J was trimmed by 7 bases and V by 6 bases; bases with no gene match: 5. In germline, CDR1 is MDHEN, CDR2 SYDVKM. The CDR3 has 12 amino acids. The CDR3 DNA reads as TGTGCCAGCAGCGAGGGACAGCGTGAAGCTTTCTTT. The encoded protein is CASSEGQREAFF. The variable domain in full, completed from reference TRBV28 and TRBJ1-1, reads DVKVTQSSRYLVKRTGEKVFLECVQDMDHENMFWYRQDPGLGLRLIYFSYDVKMKEKGDIPEGYSVSREKKERFSLILESASTNQTSMYLCASSEGQREAFFGQGTRLTVV.

This clone was counted a few times. One junction end does not reproduce the germline sequence, and a read error may be involved. The chain uses TRBV7-8 and TRBJ2-7, with D possibly matching TRBD1 (5 bases). Germline V gives CDR1 SGHVS, CDR2 FQNEAQ. The CDR3 spans 13 residues. This CDR3 reads CASSLNRQRPFPF. The CDR3 bases are TGTGCCAGCAGCCTAAACAGACAGCGCCCTTTTCCCTTC.

The rearrangement joins TRBV7-2 to TRBJ2-1, with TRBD2 identical over 8 bases. The V segment lost 0 bases and the J segment 6 bases; nucleotides outside the gene matches: 7. The CDR3 contains 16 residues. CDR1 and CDR2 from the germline V gene are SGHTA and FQGNSA. The CDR3 DNA reads as TGTGCCAGCAGCTTAGCGGCGGGAGGACCCTTCAATGAGCAGTTCTTC. Protein: CASSLAAGGPFNEQFF. Complete variable domain (other parts from reference TRBV7-2 and TRBJ2-1): GAGVSQSPSNKVTEKGKDVELRCDPISGHTALYWYRQSLGQGLEFLIYFQGNSAPDKSGLPSDRFSAERTGGSVSTLTIQRTQQEDSAVYLCASSLAAGGPFNEQFFGPGTRLTVL.

The genes are TRBV6-5 and TRBJ1-1; D unclear. This CDR3 region has 14 residues. CDR1 and CDR2 (germline): MNHEY, SVGAGI. The ends were cut back, 3 bases at V and 1 base at J, with 9 bases in the middle. Here the CDR3 reads CASSYTESNTEAFF. DNA of the CDR3: TGTGCCAGCAGTTATACAGAATCGAACACTGAAGCTTTCTTT.

This chain uses TRBV30 with TRBJ1-2, with 7 bases lining up with TRBD1. Germline CDR1 is GTSNPN and CDR2 is SVGIG (reference sequence). CDR3 length: 16 amino acids. With 1 base clipped from V and 2 bases from J, the junction kept 10 bases outside the gene matches. CDR3 region: CAWSARHLGGNYGYTF. CDR3 DNA sequence: TGTGCCTGGAGTGCACGGCACCTAGGGGGCAACTATGGCTACACCTTC. Variable domain in full (rest from reference TRBV30 and TRBJ1-2): SQTIHQWPATLVQPVGSPLSLECTVEGTSNPNLYWYRQAAGRGLQLLFYSVGIGQISSEVPQNLSASRPQDRQFILSSKKLLLSDSGFYLCAWSARHLGGNYGYTFGSGTRLTVV.

The chain carries TRBV5-1 and TRBJ2-1; 8 bases match TRBD1. With V trimmed by 4 bases and J by 8 bases, 11 bases remained unmatched. The V gene's germline CDR1 is SGHRS and CDR2 YFSETQ. The CDR3 has 15 residues. CDR3 amino acids: CASSIGQGIYDEQFF. In DNA, the CDR3 is TGCGCCAGCAGCATTGGACAGGGCATTTACGATGAGCAGTTCTTC. Full variable domain (remainder filled in from reference TRBV5-1 and TRBJ2-1): KAGVTQTPRYLIKTRGQQVTLSCSPISGHRSVSWYQQTPGQGLQFLFEYFSETQRNKGNFPGRFSGRQFSNSRSEMNVSTLELGDSALYLCASSIGQGIYDEQFFGPGTRLTVL.

J is TRBJ2-7 and V is TRBV27, with 11 bases aligning to TRBD1. J gave up 3 bases and V 3 bases, and 10 bases lay outside the gene matches. The CDR3 spans 17 residues. The germline gives CDR1 MNHEY, CDR2 SMNVEV (reference sequence). The CDR3 reads CASSLTTGTGGLYEQYF. The CDR3 nucleotides read TGTGCCAGCAGTTTGACCACCGGGACAGGGGGACTCTACGAGCAGTACTTC.

The V and J genes are TRBV10-3 and TRBJ1-1; D is ambiguous. This CDR3 region has 13 residues. Germline assignment: CDR1 ENHRY and CDR2 SYGVKD. V dropped 5 bases and J dropped 3 bases, with 10 bases sitting between them. The CDR3: CAISIADYTEAFF. The CDR3 nucleotides read TGTGCCATCAGTATTGCCGACTACACTGAAGCTTTCTTT.

The CDR3 nucleotides are TGTGCCAGCAGTCGGGACTACCAAGAGACCCAGTACTTC. This translates into CASSRDYQETQYF. The chain links TRBV3-1 (or the pseudogene TRBV3-2) to TRBJ2-5; possible D gene TRBD2, 6 bases. The V gene lost 6 bases and the J gene lost 0 bases, with 8 bases spanning the gap. The CDR3 extends over 13 amino acids. From germline, CDR1 is LGHDT and CDR2 YNNKEL (reference sequence).

The DNA for the CDR3 is TGTGCCAGTAGTAGAGACAGGGTCTGGGGTAATGAGCAGTTCTTC. Translated: CASSRDRVWGNEQFF. The V gene is TRBV19, the J gene TRBJ2-1, with 7 positions matching TRBD1. V was pared by 4 bases and J by 7 bases, with 10 bases of the junction left unmatched. The CDR3 has 15 residues. CDR1 is LNHDA and CDR2 is SQIVND in the germline V gene (reference sequence).

The chain links TRBV5-7 to TRBJ2-7; possible D gene TRBD1, 5 bases. TRBV5-7 is an ORF, and what it does is uncertain. The CDR3 spans 13 residues. The V and J ends lost 2 bases and 6 bases respectively, with 12 bases between them. CDR3 coding DNA: TGTGCCAGCAGCTTCGTTTCTGGGGCCGAGCAGTACTTC. Translation: CASSFVSGAEQYF.

The chain joins TRBV18 to TRBJ2-7; D call uncertain. The V and J ends lost 0 bases and 0 bases respectively, with 6 bases between them. The germline V gene encodes CDR1 KGHSH and CDR2 LQKENI. The CDR3 totals 14 residues. The CDR3 region has the DNA TGTGCCAGCTCACCACCGTCCGGCTCCTACGAGCAGTACTTC. Its translation: CASSPPSGSYEQYF.

The chain uses TRBV28 and TRBJ1-4; TRBD1 might be the D (5 bases). Germline V gene sequence: CDR1 MDHEN, CDR2 SYDVKM. The CDR3 is 13 residues long. Trimming removed 8 bases from V and 0 bases from J, with 7 bases in between. The CDR3 region is CASETATNEKLFF. The CDR3 DNA reads as TGTGCCAGCGAGACAGCAACTAATGAAAAACTGTTTTTT. The full variable domain, with the rest looked up from reference TRBV28 and TRBJ1-4, is DVKVTQSSRYLVKRTGEKVFLECVQDMDHENMFWYRQDPGLGLRLIYFSYDVKMKEKGDIPEGYSVSREKKERFSLILESASTNQTSMYLCASETATNEKLFFGSGTQLSVL.

The chain employs TRBV6-1 and TRBJ2-1; 8 bases align to TRBD1. The V gene's germline CDR1 is MNHNS and CDR2 SASEGT. V was clipped by 3 bases and J by 8 bases; unmatched bases: 9. CDR3 length: 15 amino acids. The CDR3 DNA reads as TGTGCCAGCAGTGAGACAGGGGAGTGGAGCGATGAGCAGTTCTTC. Translating gives CASSETGEWSDEQFF.

CDR3 sequence reads: CASSFQGADQPQHF. As DNA, the CDR3 is TGTGCCAGCAGCTTTCAGGGTGCCGATCAGCCCCAGCATTTT. This chain connects TRBV5-4 to TRBJ1-5, with a weak D call TRBD1 (5 bases). With 2 bases removed from V and 5 bases from J, the gap between germline ends came to 11 bases. Germline CDR1 reads SGHNT; CDR2 reads YYREEE (reference sequence). The CDR3 sequence is 14 residues long.